This T cell receptor (beta chain) was observed in a study of T-cell reconstitution after alpha-beta-depleted transplantation in children. This clonotype was detected ten times or more. Unique molecular identifiers were used in preparing the TCRbeta library. A single record per CDR3 protein comes from TCRdb applying MiXCR to the PCR reads. The data show more than 60,000 distinct CDR3 sequences, approximately 7.4% seen once. Germline CDR1 is MNHEY and CDR2 is SVGAGI. The trim removed 2 bases at V and 2 bases at J, leaving 4 bases unmatched. This CDR3 contains 15 residues. The J gene is TRBJ2-3, the V gene TRBV6-5, with 7 positions matching TRBD2. The sample consisted of PBMCs from the stem cell graft donor, taken from the stem cell graft. This sequence originates from a human donor who donated a stem cell graft to a child with acute lymphoblastic leukemia. The CDR3 DNA is TGTGCCAGCAGTTACCGGGCGGGAGCCACAGATACGCAGTATTTT. Residues: CASSYRAGATDTQYF.